The clone carrying this TCR beta chain was seen a single time. These data are taken from a study of technical replicates of blood from a few donors. V gave up 2 bases and J gave up 4 bases; unmatched junction bases: 11. Looked up from germline, CDR1 is GTSNPN and CDR2 is SVGIG (reference sequence). CDR3 length: 17 residues. The table came from immunoSEQ multiplex PCR; TCRdb's copy has only in-frame clones and leaves some out. The table has 65,000 to 90,000 clones, 65% to 90% seen once; the top ten hold around 5%. The source is a human donor in good health. Some clones in this sample may be carry-over from other donors' samples. Sequencing was performed on PBMCs. The chain carries TRBV30 and TRBJ2-1; TRBD2 aligns across 10 bases. The CDR3 spells CAWSFSGRALRYNEQFF. Written as DNA, the CDR3 is TGTGCCTGGAGTTTCAGCGGGAGGGCCTTACGGTACAATGAGCAGTTCTTC.